The 29 T cell receptor beta chains listed next were all sequenced from one sample in a study of T cells in Graves' hyperthyroidism and ophthalmopathy. RNA transcripts were the template for amplifying TCR beta CDR3 regions. First-round RT-PCR targeting the TCR CDR3 was performed with the HTBI primer set. TCRdb ran MiXCR on the multiplex PCR reads and lists one entry per CDR3 protein. This table has 400,000 to 500,000 distinct CDR3 sequences, about 14% appearing once. The sequenced material came from blood. These TCRs come from a man between 18 and 29 years old with Graves' ophthalmopathy.

This clonotype was counted ten times or more. This rearrangement joins TRBV10-3 to TRBJ1-5; perhaps TRBD1 as D (5 bases). The ends were cut back, 4 bases at V and 2 bases at J, with 18 bases in the middle. CDR1 is ENHRY, CDR2 SYGVKD, per germline. The CDR3 has 17 residues. CDR3 amino acids: CAISGGIEGGGNQPQHF. The CDR3 DNA reads as TGTGCCATCAGTGGGGGGATAGAGGGAGGAGGCAATCAGCCCCAGCATTTT.

This clonotype was found many times. The chain recombines TRBV2 with TRBJ2-2; D perhaps matches TRBD1 (5 bases). The V end was cut by 1 base, the J end by 6 bases, with 12 bases between. Germline V CDR1 and CDR2: SNHLY, FYNNEI. The CDR3 runs to 15 residues. CDR3 sequence (DNA): TGTGCCAGCAGTGAAGAATTGGGGCTCCCCGGGGAGCTGTTTTTT. This sequence encodes CASSEELGLPGELFF.

The chain employs TRBV10-3 and TRBJ1-1; 10 nucleotides line up with TRBD1. Germline V gene lookup returns CDR1 ENHRY and CDR2 SYGVKD. With 6 bases clipped from V and 3 bases from J, the junction kept 4 bases outside the gene matches. The CDR3 has 14 amino acids. CDR3 loop: CAIRPGQGYTEAFF. The DNA for the CDR3 is TGTGCCATCAGACCGGGACAGGGGTACACTGAAGCTTTCTTT.

This chain joins TRBV24-1 and TRBJ2-1; perhaps TRBD2 as D (5 bases). Germline V gene lookup returns CDR1 KGHDR and CDR2 SFDVKD. Between the trimmed V and J ends, which lost 4 bases and 0 bases, there was a span of 12 bases. The CDR3 totals 16 residues. DNA for the CDR3: TGTGCCACCAGTGACCGCGGGTCGAGCTCCTACAATGAGCAGTTCTTC. Protein product: CATSDRGSSSYNEQFF.

This clonotype was seen repeatedly, ten times or more. V and J are TRBV19 and TRBJ2-1; the match to TRBD2 covers 14 bases. V dropped 6 bases and J dropped 9; count of bases not matched to a gene: 4. Germline CDR1 and CDR2: LNHDA and SQIVND (reference sequence). CDR3 length: 14 residues. The CDR3 coding sequence is TGTGCCAGTAGGGGACTAGCGGGAGTGGGTGAGCAGTTCTTC. Translating it yields CASRGLAGVGEQFF.

This clonotype has just a few counts. This chain connects TRBV2 to TRBJ1-5; a weak D match, TRBD1 (5 bases). The CDR3 length is 16 residues. V gave up 9 bases and J gave up 2 bases, with 20 bases separating them. Germline CDR1 reads SNHLY; CDR2 reads FYNNEI. The CDR3 coding sequence is TGTGCCAGTGGCCCCCTCGTTTCGGGGCGCAATCAGCCCCAGCATTTT. Protein product: CASGPLVSGRNQPQHF. The full variable domain, rest sourced from reference TRBV2 and TRBJ1-5, is EPEVTQTPSHQVTQMGQEVILRCVPISNHLYFYWYRQILGQKVEFLVSFYNNEISEKSEIFDDQFSVERPDGSNFTLKIRSTKLEDSAMYFCASGPLVSGRNQPQHFGDGTRLSIL.

This clonotype was detected a few times. The rearrangement uses TRBV6-1 and TRBJ1-5; D gene unclear. V was trimmed by 5 bases and J by 5 bases, leaving 10 bases between them. The V gene's germline CDR1 is MNHNS and CDR2 SASEGT. The CDR3 contains 13 residues. CDR3 nucleotides: TGTGCCAGCAGTCTCAGTGGTGATCAGCCCCAGCATTTT. This codes for CASSLSGDQPQHF.

The chain has TRBV24-1 and TRBJ1-5, with D perhaps TRBD1 (6 bases). Between the trimmed V and J ends, which lost 8 bases and 2 bases, there was a span of 15 bases. The CDR3 is 15 amino acids. The germline CDR1 and CDR2 sequences are KGHDR and SFDVKD. CDR3 in amino acids: CATNQGGEGNQPQHF. The CDR3 region has the DNA TGTGCCACCAACCAAGGGGGTGAGGGCAATCAGCCCCAGCATTTT.

As regards this clonotype: Since a much larger clone is just one base distant, this may be a read error. The chain has TRBV6-7 and TRBJ2-7, with D unclear. TRBV6-7 is an ORF; its function is uncertain. The CDR3 is 11 residues long. The ends were cut back, 6 bases at V and 3 bases at J, with 6 bases in the middle. DNA for the CDR3: TGTGCCAGCAGGGATGTCTACGAGCAGTACTTC. This translates into CASRDVYEQYF.

This clonotype was seen ten or more times. The chain joins TRBV7-8 to TRBJ2-1; 12 bases align to TRBD2. Unmatched junction bases numbered 5, after V lost 5 bases and J lost 12 bases. Germline CDR1 is SGHVS and CDR2 is FQNEAQ. This CDR3 has 13 residues. CDR3 region: CASSPLAGGVQFF. The CDR3 DNA reads as TGTGCCAGCAGCCCACTAGCGGGAGGTGTGCAGTTCTTC.

This clonotype has ten or more counts. The chain has TRBV7-9 and TRBJ2-5, with no clear D. Germline V gene data show CDR1 as SEHNR and CDR2 as FQNEAQ (reference sequence). V lost 5 bases to trimming and J lost 7 bases, with 20 bases between them. The CDR3 is made up of 15 amino acids. CDR3 in amino acids: CASSLEATPRGTQYF. The CDR3 DNA reads TGTGCCAGCAGCCTAGAGGCGACGCCCCGTGGGACCCAGTACTTC.

The table lists this clonotype with many counts. V is TRBV6-1 and J is TRBJ1-1; a possible D gene is TRBD1 (6 bases). Trimming removed 8 bases from V and 7 bases from J, with 20 bases in between. The V gene's germline CDR1 is MNHNS and CDR2 SASEGT. The CDR3 consists of 14 residues. CDR3 DNA sequence: TGTGCCAGCCTTGAGAGGGGGACGTCTGTTGAAGCTTTCTTT. Protein product: CASLERGTSVEAFF.

V is TRBV5-1 and J is TRBJ2-6; D is possibly TRBD2 (6 bases). Germline values: CDR1 SGHRS, CDR2 YFSETQ. The CDR3 has 15 residues. The V end was cut by 2 bases, the J end by 5 bases, with 11 bases between. The CDR3 nucleotides are TGCGCCAGCAGCTTCCCCGCGGGGCGGGCCAACGTCCTGACTTTC. Its translation is CASSFPAGRANVLTF.

The chain has TRBV14 and TRBJ2-4; tentatively, D is TRBD1 or TRBD2 (5 bases each). V was shortened by 1 base and J by 6 bases, with 10 bases between the two germline ends. CDR3 length equals 14 residues. Germline CDR1 reads SGHDN; CDR2 reads FVKESK. CDR3 sequence: CASSQASGTNIQYF. DNA for the CDR3: TGTGCCAGCAGCCAAGCCTCCGGGACAAACATTCAGTACTTC.

V usage is TRBV29-1 and J usage is TRBJ2-2, with a weak D call TRBD1 (6 bases). The ends were cut back, 2 bases at V and 5 bases at J, with 18 bases in the middle. CDR1 is SQVTM and CDR2 is ANQGSEA in the germline V gene. This CDR3 contains 16 residues. CDR3 DNA: TGCAGCGTTGAATCGGCTCAGGGGATGTGGACCGGGGAGCTGTTTTTT. Amino acid sequence: CSVESAQGMWTGELFF.

This clonotype was counted at least ten times. The chain links TRBV11-3 to TRBJ2-3; D not certain. Trimming cost V 2 bases and J 1 base, with 10 bases left between them. The CDR3 extends over 15 amino acids. Per germline, CDR1 SGHNT and CDR2 YENEEA. CDR3 sequence reads: CASSLTSQGTDTQYF. CDR3 bases: TGTGCCAGCAGCTTAACTTCGCAGGGCACAGATACGCAGTATTTT. Full variable domain (rest looked up from reference TRBV11-3 and TRBJ2-3): EAGVVQSPRYKIIEKKQPVAFWCNPISGHNTLYWYLQNLGQGPELLIRYENEEAVDDSQLPKDRFSAERLKGVDSTLKIQPAELGDSAVYLCASSLTSQGTDTQYFGPGTRLTVL.

In the case of this clonotype: Possible read error: a much larger clone is one base away. The V and J genes are TRBV12-3 or TRBV12-4 and TRBJ2-3, with TRBD2 matching over 7 bases. With 6 bases clipped from V and 0 bases from J, the junction kept 15 bases outside the gene matches. This CDR3 comprises 18 residues. CDR3 sequence reads: CASSRVVPSGVSTDTQYF. The CDR3 DNA reads TGTGCCAGCAGCCGGGTGGTACCCAGCGGGGTGAGCACAGATACGCAGTATTTT.

In its sample, this clonotype was seen many times. The CDR3 DNA is TGTGCCAGCAGTTTATATCCCGGACAGAACTATGGCTACACCTTC. Translation: CASSLYPGQNYGYTF. The V call is TRBV27, the J call TRBJ1-2, with D tentatively TRBD1 (6 bases). The CDR3 has 15 residues. V lost 1 base and J 2 bases, leaving 11 bases between the germline ends. Germline V gene data show CDR1 as MNHEY and CDR2 as SMNVEV (reference sequence).

CDR3 sequence (DNA): TGTGCCAGCAGTTACGCCAGGGAGAACACTGAAGCTTTCTTT. This codes for CASSYARENTEAFF. The V call is TRBV6-5, the J call TRBJ1-1; D might be TRBD1 (5 bases). CDR1 and CDR2 (germline): MNHEY, SVGAGI. Between the trimmed V and J ends, which lost 2 bases and 1 base, there was a span of 8 bases. The CDR3 length is 14 residues.

This clonotype was recorded many times. This rearrangement joins TRBV30 to TRBJ1-1; D is ambiguous. The V gene lost 0 bases and the J gene lost 0 bases, with 5 bases spanning the gap. Germline values: CDR1 GTSNPN, CDR2 SVGIG (reference sequence). The CDR3 contains 13 residues. CDR3 amino acids: CAWSVHVNTEAFF. DNA of the CDR3: TGTGCCTGGAGTGTACATGTGAACACTGAAGCTTTCTTT. The full variable domain, its missing parts supplied by reference TRBV30 and TRBJ1-1, is SQTIHQWPATLVQPVGSPLSLECTVEGTSNPNLYWYRQAAGRGLQLLFYSVGIGQISSEVPQNLSASRPQDRQFILSSKKLLLSDSGFYLCAWSVHVNTEAFFGQGTRLTVV.

This clonotype has just a few counts. This chain joins TRBV5-1 and TRBJ2-3; possible D gene TRBD2, 5 bases. Trimming removed 4 bases at V and 2 bases at J, with 11 bases between. CDR3 length equals 14 residues. Germline V CDR1 and CDR2: SGHRS, YFSETQ. In DNA, the CDR3 is TGCGCCAGCAGCGAGGGCTCCAACACAGATACGCAGTATTTT. Its translation is CASSEGSNTDTQYF.

This clonotype was observed at least ten times. The chain is built from TRBV7-9 and TRBJ2-7; D ambiguous. CDR3 size: 16 residues. Trimming cost V 2 bases and J 0 bases, with 14 bases left between them. Germline V lookup: CDR1 SEHNR, CDR2 FQNEAQ (reference sequence). The CDR3 here is CASSLNKEHLSYEQYF. The CDR3 nucleotides are TGTGCCAGCAGCTTAAATAAGGAACACCTCTCCTACGAGCAGTACTTC.

This clonotype showed up many times. V is TRBV18 and J is TRBJ1-1, with 9 bases identical to TRBD1. Germline lookup yields CDR1 KGHSH and CDR2 LQKENI. The CDR3 runs to 15 residues. J gave up 4 bases and V 0 bases, and 3 bases lay outside the gene matches. In DNA, the CDR3 is TGTGCCAGCTCACCACCCGGGACAGGGAGCACTGAAGCTTTCTTT. This sequence encodes CASSPPGTGSTEAFF. Full variable domain (missing parts from reference TRBV18 and TRBJ1-1): NAGVMQNPRHLVRRRGQEARLRCSPMKGHSHVYWYRQLPEEGLKFMVYLQKENIIDESGMPKERFSAEFPKEGPSILRIQQVVRGDSAAYFCASSPPGTGSTEAFFGQGTRLTVV.

This clonotype was seen repeatedly, ten times or more. The chain combines TRBV6-1 with TRBJ2-7; TRBD2 might be the D (5 bases). There are 15 residues in the CDR3. Germline lookup yields CDR1 MNHNS and CDR2 SASEGT. Trimming stripped 6 bases from V and 1 base from J, with 16 bases between. The CDR3 region is CASSHTPEESYEQYF. The CDR3 DNA is TGTGCCAGCAGCCACACCCCGGAGGAGTCCTACGAGCAGTACTTC.

In regard to this clonotype: Just one base apart from a much larger clone, this may be a read error. The chain carries TRBV12-3 or TRBV12-4 and TRBJ2-4, with 9 bases matching TRBD2. There are 14 residues in the CDR3. Unmatched junction bases numbered 3, after V lost 2 bases and J lost 7 bases. The CDR3 protein is CASSLPSGVNIQYF. The CDR3 nucleotides read TGTGCCAGCAGTTTACCTAGCGGGGTTAACATTCAGTACTTC.

The V and J genes are TRBV5-1 and TRBJ2-5; 10 nucleotides match TRBD1. V dropped 2 bases and J dropped 2; count of bases not matched to a gene: 6. Germline lookup yields CDR1 SGHRS and CDR2 YFSETQ. This CDR3 has 16 residues. The CDR3 sequence is CASSLAGTGEQETQYF. The CDR3 region has the DNA TGCGCCAGCAGCTTAGCCGGGACAGGGGAACAAGAGACCCAGTACTTC.

The rearrangement links TRBV20-1 to TRBJ2-1; D uncertain. Germline-derived CDR1 and CDR2 are DFQATT and SNEGSKA (reference sequence). This CDR3 is built from 10 residues. The germline V and J ends were trimmed by 4 bases and 9 bases, with 7 bases remaining between them. CDR3 DNA sequence: TGCAGTGCTACTTCTGTTGAGCAGTTCTTC. This codes for CSATSVEQFF.

Only a few counts were recorded for this clonotype. The J gene is TRBJ2-1, the V gene TRBV6-6; 7 bases line up with TRBD1. The CDR3 has 16 residues. The V segment lost 0 bases and the J segment 7 bases; nucleotides outside the gene matches: 9. Germline-derived CDR1 and CDR2 are MNHNY and SVGAGI (reference sequence). The CDR3 sequence: CASSYSTGSLGNEQFF. For the CDR3, the DNA is TGTGCCAGCAGTTACTCGACAGGGTCTCTGGGTAATGAGCAGTTCTTC.

At least ten counts were recorded for this clonotype. The chain links TRBV24-1 to TRBJ2-5; TRBD1 agrees at 8 bases. Germline lookup yields CDR1 KGHDR and CDR2 SFDVKD. This CDR3 has 14 residues. V trimming: 7 bases; J trimming: 5 bases; junction bases outside the gene matches: 8. For the CDR3, the DNA is TGTGCCACCAGCGACAGGGGAAGCGGGGAGACCCAGTACTTC. Protein sequence: CATSDRGSGETQYF.